The text below deals with one T cell receptor (beta chain). CDR1 and CDR2 (germline): LNHDA, SQIVND (reference sequence). The junction had 9 bases not matched to a gene; V was cut back by 4 bases and J by 6 bases. CDR3 length: 15 amino acids. The data stem from a study of sequential checkpoint blockade in melanoma. Clones were sequenced by immunoSEQ multiplex PCR, and TCRdb holds only the in-frame ones, with some missing. The table has about 21,000 clones, about four fifths seen once; the top ten hold roughly 9.1%. Treatment: randomized to nivolumab then ipilimumab (arm A) or the reverse (arm B). PBMC sorting kept live CD3+CD8+ cells without CD19 or CD56.

The source of this sequence is a human donor with melanoma. The specimen was CD8+ T cells sorted from blood (inferred from file names), collected from a patient given nivolumab and ipilimumab in sequence. The gene calls are TRBV19 and TRBJ1-5, with TRBD1 matching over 7 bases. The CDR3 DNA follows: TGTGCCAGTAGTACCCGGACAGGCTGGGGTCAGCCCCAGCATTTT. Translated: CASSTRTGWGQPQHF.